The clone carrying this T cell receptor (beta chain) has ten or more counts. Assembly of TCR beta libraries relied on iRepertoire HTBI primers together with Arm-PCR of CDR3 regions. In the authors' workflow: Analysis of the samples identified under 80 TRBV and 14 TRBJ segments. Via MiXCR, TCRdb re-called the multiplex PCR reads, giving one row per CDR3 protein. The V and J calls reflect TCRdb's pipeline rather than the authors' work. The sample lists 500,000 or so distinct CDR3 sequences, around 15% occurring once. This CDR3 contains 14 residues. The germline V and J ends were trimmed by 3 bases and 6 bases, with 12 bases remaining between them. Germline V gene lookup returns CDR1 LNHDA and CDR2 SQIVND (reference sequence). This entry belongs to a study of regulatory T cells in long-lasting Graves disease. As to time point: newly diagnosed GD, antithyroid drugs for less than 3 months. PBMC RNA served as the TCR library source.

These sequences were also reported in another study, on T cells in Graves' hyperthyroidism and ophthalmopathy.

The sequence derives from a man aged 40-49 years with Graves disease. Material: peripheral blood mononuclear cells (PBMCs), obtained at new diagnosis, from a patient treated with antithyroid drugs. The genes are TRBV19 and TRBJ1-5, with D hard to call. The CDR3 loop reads CASSMAGSPQPQHF. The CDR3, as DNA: TGTGCCAGTAGTATGGCGGGCAGTCCTCAGCCCCAGCATTTT.